Presented here are 30 T cell receptor beta chains from one specimen sequenced in a study of blood T cell repertoires in COVID-19. Data came from immunoSEQ multiplex PCR; TCRdb stores just in-frame clones and leaves some out. The sample lists 150,000 to 200,000 clones; 80% to 90% were seen once. The sample was peripheral blood. These TCRs come from a man aged 65 to 79 with active or convalescent COVID-19.

The V gene is TRBV18, the J gene TRBJ2-7; D might be TRBD1 (6 bases). Trimming pared 0 bases from V and 1 base from J, leaving 10 bases between. CDR1 KGHSH and CDR2 LQKENI come from the germline V gene. The CDR3 has 15 amino acids. This CDR3 is CASSPPGRGSYEQYF. The DNA of the CDR3 is TGTGCCAGCTCACCACCGGGCAGGGGTTCCTACGAGCAGTACTTC.

The DNA for the CDR3 is TGTGCCTGGAGTCATAGGGGCCTCTCTCTCGGCTACACCTTC. Translating gives CAWSHRGLSLGYTF. The chain couples TRBV30 to TRBJ1-2; a possible D gene is TRBD1 (5 bases). The V end was cut by 2 bases, the J end by 8 bases, with 18 bases between. In germline, CDR1 is GTSNPN, CDR2 SVGIG (reference sequence). The CDR3 runs 14 residues.

The gene calls are TRBV28 and TRBJ1-5; possibly TRBD1 for D (6 bases). Per the germline V gene, CDR1 is MDHEN and CDR2 is SYDVKM. V lost 3 bases to trimming and J lost 0 bases, with 18 bases between them. CDR3 length: 18 amino acids. CDR3 sequence reads: CASSFPTGGGYSNQPQHF. The DNA for the CDR3 is TGTGCCAGCAGTTTCCCGACAGGCGGTGGGTATAGCAATCAGCCCCAGCATTTT.

In its sample, this clone was seen once. The J gene is TRBJ1-5, the V gene TRBV20-1, with 7 nucleotides matching TRBD1. The CDR3 has 15 amino acids. Germline V gene sequence: CDR1 DFQATT, CDR2 SNEGSKA (reference sequence). V dropped 3 bases and J dropped 4; count of bases not matched to a gene: 9. CDR3 loop: CSASVQGVRNQPQHF. DNA for the CDR3: TGCAGTGCTAGTGTGCAGGGGGTACGAAATCAGCCCCAGCATTTT.

The chain links TRBV7-8 to TRBJ1-2; 8 bases match TRBD1. Trimming cost V 0 bases and J 8 bases; bases outside gene matches: 14. CDR3 length: 17 residues. Germline CDR1 and CDR2: SGHVS and FQNEAQ. In DNA, the CDR3 is TGTGCCAGCAGCTTAGCGCTGAGGACAGCCGGGGACAGGGGCTACACCTTC. Translating it yields CASSLALRTAGDRGYTF.

The chain employs TRBV7-2 and TRBJ2-3, with D possibly TRBD1 on 7 matching bases. The V gene's germline CDR1 is SGHTA and CDR2 FQGNSA. The CDR3 extends over 18 amino acids. V gave up 3 bases and J gave up 2 bases, with 21 bases separating them. CDR3 sequence: CASSFRPRRGQVTDTQYF. Written as DNA, the CDR3 is TGTGCCAGCAGCTTCCGGCCTCGGAGGGGGCAAGTCACAGATACGCAGTATTTT.

The chain is built from TRBV11-3 and TRBJ2-3; no clear D gene. V was clipped by 5 bases and J by 2 bases, with 8 bases between them. Germline V gene data show CDR1 as SGHNT and CDR2 as YENEEA. The CDR3 contains 13 residues. CDR3 amino acids: CASSELNTDTQYF. The CDR3 DNA reads TGTGCCAGCAGCGAACTTAACACAGATACGCAGTATTTT.

The J gene is TRBJ2-5, the V gene TRBV6-6; TRBD1 matches at 7 bases. This CDR3 comprises 14 residues. With 6 bases clipped from V and 6 bases from J, the junction kept 10 bases outside the gene matches. CDR1 and CDR2 (germline): MNHNY, SVGAGI (reference sequence). The CDR3 reads CASRRQGAKKTQYF. The CDR3 region has the DNA TGTGCCAGCAGAAGACAGGGAGCAAAAAAGACCCAGTACTTC.

This clone was counted between two and nine times. The chain combines TRBV29-1 with TRBJ1-3; D remains ambiguous. CDR1 and CDR2 (germline): SQVTM, ANQGSEA. V was clipped by 6 bases and J by 0 bases, with 21 bases between them. The CDR3 runs 17 residues. Written as DNA, the CDR3 is TGCAGCGTCGAAACATTTAGCGGGGATAGCTCTGGAAACACCATATATTTT. Its protein product is CSVETFSGDSSGNTIYF.

The chain uses TRBV6-2 or TRBV6-3 and TRBJ2-5; 8 nucleotides align to TRBD2. CDR1 is MNHEY, CDR2 SVGEGT, per germline. The ends lost 4 bases at V and 3 bases at J; junction bases unmatched: 7. The CDR3 has 15 residues. CDR3 nucleotide sequence: TGTGCCAGCAGTTTAACGGGACTAGAAAAAGAGACCCAGTACTTC. This encodes CASSLTGLEKETQYF.

V is TRBV6-6 and J is TRBJ1-3, with a possible D match to TRBD1 (5 bases). Trimming removed 7 bases from V and 4 bases from J, with 20 bases in between. Looked up from germline, CDR1 is MNHNY and CDR2 is SVGAGI (reference sequence). CDR3 size: 16 residues. CDR3 residues: CASTSSQGFRGNTIYF. CDR3 DNA: TGTGCCAGCACGAGTAGCCAGGGTTTTCGGGGAAACACCATATATTTT.

The V call is TRBV6-5, the J call TRBJ2-7; 11 bases are a match to TRBD2. This CDR3 has 14 amino acids. Germline V CDR1 and CDR2: MNHEY, SVGAGI. With 5 bases clipped from V and 2 bases from J, the junction kept 2 bases outside the gene matches. The CDR3 bases are TGTGCCAGCAGTCCGACTAGCGGGGCCTACGAGCAGTACTTC. This encodes CASSPTSGAYEQYF.

This chain links TRBV7-4 with TRBJ2-7, with D possibly TRBD1 on 6 matching bases. This CDR3 contains 16 residues. V lost 1 base to trimming and J lost 0 bases, with 13 bases between them. The germline CDR1 and CDR2 sequences are SGHVT and SQSDAQ. CDR3: CASSLVLGDISYEQYF. The CDR3 DNA sequence: TGTGCCAGCAGCTTAGTTTTGGGGGACATCTCCTACGAGCAGTACTTC.

The chain joins TRBV24-1 to TRBJ1-3; D is possibly TRBD1 (6 bases). Between the trimmed V and J ends, which lost 4 bases and 1 base, there was a span of 10 bases. Germline CDR1 reads KGHDR; CDR2 reads SFDVKD. This CDR3 spans 15 amino acids. CDR3 sequence reads: CATSDATGSGNTIYF. CDR3 in DNA: TGTGCCACCAGTGACGCTACAGGGTCTGGAAACACCATATATTTT.

V and J are TRBV14 and TRBJ2-7, with 9 bases fitting TRBD2. The CDR3 sequence is 15 residues long. CDR1 is SGHDN and CDR2 is FVKESK in the germline V gene. V lost 1 base, J lost 3 bases, and 4 bases stayed unmatched. The CDR3 loop is CASSQVWRGGYEQYF. CDR3 sequence (DNA): TGTGCCAGCAGCCAAGTCTGGCGGGGGGGCTACGAGCAGTACTTC. The full variable domain, completed using reference TRBV14 and TRBJ2-7, is EAGVTQFPSHSVIEKGQTVTLRCDPISGHDNLYWYRRVMGKEIKFLLHFVKESKQDESGMPNNRFLAERTGGTYSTLKVQPAELEDSGVYFCASSQVWRGGYEQYFGPGTRLTVT.

The chain uses TRBV19 and TRBJ1-4, with D possibly TRBD1 on 5 matching bases. Germline CDR1 and CDR2: LNHDA and SQIVND (reference sequence). With 6 bases removed from V and 6 bases from J, the gap between germline ends came to 23 bases. The CDR3 extends over 17 amino acids. CDR3 in DNA: TGTGCCAGTAGCAGTATAGCCATCGGGGGGTACGATGAAAAACTGTTTTTT. The encoded protein is CASSSIAIGGYDEKLFF. Variable domain in full (rest from reference TRBV19 and TRBJ1-4): DGGITQSPKYLFRKEGQNVTLSCEQNLNHDAMYWYRQDPGQGLRLIYYSQIVNDFQKGDIAEGYSVSREKKESFPLTVTSAQKNPTAFYLCASSSIAIGGYDEKLFFGSGTQLSVL.

The rearrangement uses TRBV25-1 and TRBJ2-2, with 7 nucleotides matching TRBD1. There are 15 residues in the CDR3. Trimming at V came to 6 bases and at J to 6 bases, leaving 10 bases not matched to a gene. Germline assignment: CDR1 MGHDK and CDR2 SYGVNS. CDR3 DNA sequence: TGTGCCAGCAGCTTTGCAGGGGGTTTATCCGGGGAGCTGTTTTTT. This encodes CASSFAGGLSGELFF.

The chain recombines TRBV11-3 with TRBJ2-2, with D maybe TRBD2 (6 bases). This CDR3 is 15 amino acids long. Trimming pared 5 bases from V and 4 bases from J, leaving 14 bases between. CDR1 is SGHNT, CDR2 YENEEA, per germline. Here the CDR3 reads CASSPISGVTGELFF. The CDR3 coding sequence is TGTGCCAGCAGCCCGATATCGGGGGTCACCGGGGAGCTGTTTTTT.

This chain joins TRBV2 and TRBJ2-3; 10 bases agree with TRBD1. V lost 8 bases, J lost 2 bases, and 7 bases stayed unmatched. The CDR3 is 15 amino acids. From germline, CDR1 is SNHLY and CDR2 FYNNEI. The CDR3, as DNA: TGTGCCAGCTCCCGGGACAGGGGTTTCACAGATACGCAGTATTTT. Its protein is CASSRDRGFTDTQYF.

The chain combines TRBV2 with TRBJ2-2; the D gene is possibly TRBD1 (5 bases). Germline lookup yields CDR1 SNHLY and CDR2 FYNNEI. The ends were cut back, 1 base at V and 5 bases at J, with 14 bases in the middle. The CDR3 is 16 amino acids. The CDR3, as DNA: TGTGCCAGCAGTGAAGGCAGAAGCAGGGTAACCGGGGAGCTGTTTTTT. It translates to CASSEGRSRVTGELFF.

The genes are TRBV5-6 and TRBJ1-2; D gene uncertain. Trimming stripped 4 bases from V and 5 bases from J, with 9 bases between. Germline loops: CDR1 SGHDT, CDR2 YYEEEE. The CDR3 sequence is 12 residues long. As DNA, the CDR3 is TGTGCCAGCAGCGACTGGCATTATGGCTACACCTTC. Its protein product is CASSDWHYGYTF.

The chain links TRBV13 to TRBJ2-5, with 7 bases matching TRBD1. Losses at the gene ends were 0 bases for V and 1 base for J; bases not matched to a gene: 2. CDR1 PRHDT and CDR2 FYEKMQ come from the germline V gene (reference sequence). This CDR3 has 15 residues. This chain's CDR3 is CASSLGTGTQETQYF. The CDR3 nucleotides are TGTGCCAGCAGCTTAGGGACAGGGACCCAAGAGACCCAGTACTTC.

The genes are TRBV30 and TRBJ2-7; TRBD2 might be the D (7 bases). CDR1 is GTSNPN and CDR2 is SVGIG in the germline V gene (reference sequence). Trimming took 3 bases from V and 0 from J, leaving 18 bases between them. The CDR3 contains 16 residues. The CDR3 sequence is CAWRAKGGPSSYEQYF. For the CDR3, the DNA is TGTGCCTGGAGGGCCAAGGGGGGGCCTAGCTCCTACGAGCAGTACTTC. Full variable domain (outside the CDR3, taken from reference TRBV30 and TRBJ2-7): SQTIHQWPATLVQPVGSPLSLECTVEGTSNPNLYWYRQAAGRGLQLLFYSVGIGQISSEVPQNLSASRPQDRQFILSSKKLLLSDSGFYLCAWRAKGGPSSYEQYFGPGTRLTVT.

The V call is TRBV27, the J call TRBJ2-3, with a weak D call TRBD2 (6 bases). Germline CDR1 and CDR2: MNHEY and SMNVEV (reference sequence). This CDR3 comprises 15 residues. Trimming removed 2 bases at V and 0 bases at J, with 9 bases between. The CDR3 loop is CASSLIAASTDTQYF. The CDR3 region has the DNA TGTGCCAGCAGTTTAATAGCGGCTAGCACAGATACGCAGTATTTT.

The CDR3, as DNA: TGTGCCAGTAGTATAGGTTCCTTCTCTGGGGCCAACGTCCTGACTTTC. Its translation is CASSIGSFSGANVLTF. The gene calls are TRBV19 and TRBJ2-6; the D is unclear. The ends were cut back, 1 base at V and 0 bases at J, with 7 bases in the middle. The germline CDR1 and CDR2 sequences are LNHDA and SQIVND (reference sequence). CDR3 size: 16 residues.

As DNA, the CDR3 is TGTGCCTGGAGTGGGTATGACCTACAGGCCTACACCTTC. Protein product: CAWSGYDLQAYTF. The rearrangement uses TRBV30 and TRBJ1-2; TRBD1 is a possible D gene (5 bases). The CDR3 spans 13 residues. The germline CDR1 and CDR2 sequences are GTSNPN and SVGIG (reference sequence). Trimming took off 1 base at V and 10 bases at J, with 16 bases between the two ends.

This rearrangement joins TRBV5-1 to TRBJ2-5; D is uncertain. Trimming took off 0 bases at V and 1 base at J, with 10 bases between the two ends. This CDR3 comprises 15 residues. CDR1 is SGHRS and CDR2 is YFSETQ in the germline V gene. The CDR3 region is CASSLGGSSQETQYF. The CDR3 bases are TGCGCCAGCAGCTTGGGAGGTAGCAGCCAAGAGACCCAGTACTTC.

J is TRBJ1-2 and V is TRBV6-6; D may be TRBD1 (6 bases). The CDR3 sequence is 14 residues long. V was pared by 0 bases and J by 7 bases, with 12 bases between. Germline assignment: CDR1 MNHNY and CDR2 SVGAGI (reference sequence). In DNA form, the CDR3 reads TGTGCCAGCAGTTACTCTACAGGGTCTCGTGGCTACACCTTC. This codes for CASSYSTGSRGYTF.

The table lists this clone with a count of one. The chain combines TRBV5-1 with TRBJ1-5, with 7 bases matching TRBD1. V shed 4 bases and J 8 bases; nucleotides not matched to a gene: 6. Looked up from germline, CDR1 is SGHRS and CDR2 is YFSETQ. The CDR3 is 13 residues long. CDR3 region: CASSPTGSEPQHF. In DNA, the CDR3 is TGCGCCAGCAGCCCGACAGGGTCGGAGCCCCAGCATTTT.

CDR3 DNA sequence: TGTGCCAGCAGCTTGGGGAAACTACGCGGGATGCCGAAAGATACGCAGTATTTT. Translation gives CASSLGKLRGMPKDTQYF. This chain links TRBV5-8 with TRBJ2-3; TRBD2 is a possible D gene (6 bases). Germline values: CDR1 SGHTS, CDR2 YDEGEE. The ends were cut back, 0 bases at V and 5 bases at J, with 22 bases in the middle. The CDR3 has 18 amino acids.